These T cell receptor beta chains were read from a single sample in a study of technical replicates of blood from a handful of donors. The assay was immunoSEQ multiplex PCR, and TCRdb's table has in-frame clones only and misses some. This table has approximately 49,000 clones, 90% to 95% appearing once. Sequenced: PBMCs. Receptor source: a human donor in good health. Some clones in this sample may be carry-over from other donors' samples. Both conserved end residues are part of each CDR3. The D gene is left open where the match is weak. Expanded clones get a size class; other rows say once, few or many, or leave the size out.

CAISDPAEDGYTF | TGTGCCATCAGTGATCCAGCCGAGGATGGCTACACCTTC | TRBV10-3 | NA | TRBJ1-2 | few
CASSFYRGLVPTYEQYF | TGTGCCAGCAGCTTCTACAGGGGTCTGGTCCCGACCTACGAGCAGTACTTC | TRBV7-2 | TRBD1 | TRBJ2-7 | NA
CAWRQGGNSPLHF | TGTGCCTGGAGGCAGGGAGGGAATTCACCCCTCCACTTT | TRBV30 | NA | TRBJ1-6 | NA
CASSGQGIRNNSPLHF | TGTGCCAGCAGTGGGCAGGGGATAAGAAATAATTCACCCCTCCACTTT | TRBV2 | NA | TRBJ1-6 | NA
CSAHRAFLAFF | TGCAGTGCTCACAGGGCCTTTTTGGCTTTCTTT | TRBV20-1 | NA | TRBJ1-1 | NA
CASSQGQRSSGNTIYF | TGTGCCAGCAGCCAGGGACAGCGTAGCTCTGGAAACACCATATATTTT | TRBV5-4 | TRBD1 | TRBJ1-3 | NA
CASGQLGSYNEQFF | TGCGCCAGCGGACAGTTGGGGTCCTACAATGAGCAGTTCTTC | TRBV5-1 | NA | TRBJ2-1 | NA
CASSGGTGWNTEAFF | TGTGCCAGCAGCGGAGGGACAGGGTGGAACACTGAAGCTTTCTTT | TRBV9 | TRBD1 | TRBJ1-1 | NA
CASRSPGDYGYTF | TGTGCAAGTCGTTCCCCAGGTGACTATGGCTACACCTTC | TRBV12-2 | NA | TRBJ1-2 | NA
CASSLVWDYTYEQYF | TGTGCCAGCAGCTTAGTTTGGGACTACACCTACGAGCAGTACTTC | TRBV11-2 | TRBD2 | TRBJ2-7 | NA